This T cell receptor beta chain was identified during a study of cytomegalovirus exposure and HLA in healthy donors. Overall study: The study placed about 86% of its 350 to 450 genotyped donors in the Caucasian-associated ancestry cluster. Study conclusions and caveats: Most TCR sequences were uncommon, yet certain public TCRs appeared in many donors.

PCR was performed using 60 Vbeta and 13 Jbeta primers. Assay: immunoSEQ multiplex PCR; the TCRdb copy retains only in-frame clones and omits some. Among roughly 130,000 clones listed, around 66% were seen once. Germline CDR1 SGHVS, CDR2 FNYEAQ. V lost 5 bases and J lost 7, with 18 bases in between. The CDR3 runs to 15 residues. Notes on this clone: What it binds is not known.

The source is a man between 18 and 29 years old in good health and CMV-seronegative. The chain joins TRBV7-6 to TRBJ2-1; a weak D match, TRBD1 (5 bases). The material sequenced was PBMCs. The CDR3 spells CASSPLARAENEQFF. The CDR3 DNA reads TGTGCCAGCAGCCCTTTGGCCAGGGCCGAGAATGAGCAGTTCTTC.